The 5 T cell receptor beta chains below were found in one sample sequenced in a study of regulatory T cells in long-lasting Graves disease. Assembly of TCR beta libraries relied on iRepertoire HTBI primers together with Arm-PCR of CDR3 regions. TCRdb re-derived calls from the multiplex PCR reads in MiXCR, one entry per CDR3 protein. The profile shows approximately 440,000 distinct CDR3 sequences, 20% to 30% of them singletons. As for time point: persistent/refractory GD, antithyroid drugs over 5 years with positive TRAb. PBMC-extracted RNA yielded the TCR library. The material was peripheral blood mononuclear cells (PBMCs), obtained when the disease was refractory, from a patient treated with antithyroid drugs. The receptors were gathered from a female donor with Graves disease.

As regards this clonotype: A read error may be the cause here, since a much bigger clone is one base away. CDR3 nucleotides: TGTGCCAGCAGCGGTACCTCCACCGTGACTAAAGCTTTCTTT. Translation: CASSGTSTVTKAFF. The chain recombines TRBV7-6 with TRBJ1-1, with D unclear. The germline gives CDR1 SGHVS, CDR2 FNYEAQ. The CDR3 runs to 14 residues. The V gene lost 5 bases and the J gene lost 9 bases, with 19 bases spanning the gap.

The chain carries TRBV24-1 and TRBJ2-7; TRBD2 matches at 9 bases. Germline V gives CDR1 KGHDR, CDR2 SFDVKD. This CDR3 spans 17 amino acids. Losses at the gene ends were 3 bases for V and 4 bases for J; bases not matched to a gene: 12. The CDR3 coding sequence is TGTGCCACCAGTGATACGGCGGGAGGGCCAGGAGTATACGAGCAGTACTTC. Protein sequence: CATSDTAGGPGVYEQYF.

The chain has TRBV6-4 and TRBJ2-2, with D unresolved. Germline V lookup: CDR1 MRHNA, CDR2 SNTAGT. V was cut by 3 bases and J by 6 bases, with 8 bases left in between. The CDR3 totals 13 residues. CDR3 region: CASSDENSGELFF. The CDR3 DNA follows: TGTGCCAGCAGTGATGAGAATTCCGGGGAGCTGTTTTTT.

This chain's CDR3 is CASSQDGSGASYEQYF. In nucleotides, the CDR3 is TGTGCCAGCAGCCAAGATGGAAGCGGGGCGTCCTACGAGCAGTACTTC. The V call is TRBV4-2, the J call TRBJ2-7; the match to TRBD2 covers 7 bases. The germline CDR1 and CDR2 sequences are LGHNA and YNFKEQ. With V trimmed by 0 bases and J by 1 base, 6 bases remained unmatched. The CDR3 runs to 16 residues.

This clonotype was counted many times. V gene TRBV2 combines with J gene TRBJ2-5; tentative D call: TRBD2 (5 bases). The CDR3 consists of 13 residues. CDR1 and CDR2 from the germline V gene are SNHLY and FYNNEI. Trimming stripped 4 bases from V and 1 base from J, with 7 bases between. Written as DNA, the CDR3 is TGTGCCAGCAGTGTAAGCGGCCAAGAGACCCAGTACTTC. Its protein product is CASSVSGQETQYF.